This T cell receptor beta chain was profiled in a study of STAT3 mutations in large granular lymphocyte leukemia. Produced via immunoSEQ multiplex PCR; TCRdb's table is partial and in-frame only. The data hold about 6,200 clones, with approximately 57% observed a single time. Germline V gene data show CDR1 as SGHRS and CDR2 as YFSETQ. The CDR3 sequence is 15 residues long. The V gene end was trimmed by 3 bases and the J gene end by 2 bases; junction bases not matched to a gene: 4. General study findings and limits: In T-cell large granular lymphocyte leukemia, about half of patients showed multiple immunodominant subclonotypes.

About this clone itself: Its target is not known.

The V gene is TRBV5-1, the J gene TRBJ1-2; 10 bases fit TRBD1. Sequencing input: peripheral blood mononuclear cells. The sequence derives from a boy aged 10-17 years with T-cell large granular lymphocyte leukemia. Some clones in this sample may be carry-over from other donors' samples. The CDR3 loop reads CASSSDRGTNYGYTF. In DNA, the CDR3 is TGCGCCAGCAGCTCGGACAGGGGGACGAACTATGGCTACACCTTC.